Presented here are 21 T cell receptor beta chains from one specimen sequenced in a study of cytomegalovirus exposure and HLA in healthy donors. PCR was performed using 60 Vbeta and 13 Jbeta primers. Libraries were prepared by immunoSEQ multiplex PCR; TCRdb keeps only in-frame clonotypes and omits some of them. The sample shows approximately 140,000 clones, roughly 84% of them seen only once. The sample taken for sequencing was PBMCs. The receptors originated from a girl aged 2 to 10 in good health and CMV-seronegative.

V is TRBV7-8 and J is TRBJ1-2, with D maybe TRBD1 (6 bases). The CDR3 is 15 amino acids. The V end was cut by 5 bases, the J end by 6 bases, with 19 bases between. Germline values: CDR1 SGHVS, CDR2 FQNEAQ. CDR3 in amino acids: CASSPNRDRGNGYTF. CDR3 nucleotides: TGTGCCAGCAGCCCAAACAGGGACCGAGGGAATGGCTACACCTTC. Drawing the rest from reference TRBV7-8 and TRBJ1-2, the complete variable domain is GAGVSQSPRYKVAKRGQDVALRCDPISGHVSLFWYQQALGQGPEFLTYFQNEAQLDKSGLPSDRFFAERPEGSVSTLKIQRTQQEDSAVYLCASSPNRDRGNGYTFGSGTRLTVV.

This chain uses TRBV9 with TRBJ2-3; possibly TRBD2 for D (5 bases). V was shortened by 0 bases and J by 2 bases, with 7 bases between the two germline ends. Germline V CDR1 and CDR2: SGDLS, YYNGEE. CDR3 length: 14 amino acids. The CDR3 DNA is TGTGCCAGCAGCGTAGGAGGGTACACAGATACGCAGTATTTT. Translating gives CASSVGGYTDTQYF. Variable domain in full (rest from reference TRBV9 and TRBJ2-3): DSGVTQTPKHLITATGQRVTLRCSPRSGDLSVYWYQQSLDQGLQFLIQYYNGEERAKGNILERFSAQQFPDLHSELNLSSLELGDSALYFCASSVGGYTDTQYFGPGTRLTVL.

V is TRBV18 and J is TRBJ2-1; 9 bases map to TRBD2. There are 15 residues in the CDR3. With V trimmed by 2 bases and J by 6 bases, 5 bases remained unmatched. CDR1 and CDR2 (germline): KGHSH, LQKENI. The CDR3 spells CASSPGLALVNEQFF. DNA of the CDR3: TGTGCCAGCTCACCAGGACTAGCGCTAGTCAATGAGCAGTTCTTC.

This clone showed up just a few times. The rearrangement links TRBV19 to TRBJ2-1, with 11 bases lining up with TRBD2. The CDR3 length is 16 residues. The germline CDR1 and CDR2 sequences are LNHDA and SQIVND (reference sequence). The V and J ends lost 7 bases and 8 bases, in that order; junction bases with no gene match: 13. CDR3 nucleotide sequence: TGTGCCAGTACCGAAACCGGGACTAGCGGATGGGATGAGCAGTTCTTC. This translates into CASTETGTSGWDEQFF.

V usage is TRBV5-1 and J usage is TRBJ1-2, with TRBD1 as a possible D gene (5 bases). The V end was cut by 4 bases, the J end by 8 bases, with 15 bases between. Germline lookup yields CDR1 SGHRS and CDR2 YFSETQ. The CDR3 sequence is 13 residues long. The CDR3, as DNA: TGCGCCAGCAGCCGTGATCGGGGGTTCGGCTACACCTTC. Translation gives CASSRDRGFGYTF. Using reference TRBV5-1 and TRBJ1-2 for the parts outside the CDR3, the full variable domain is KAGVTQTPRYLIKTRGQQVTLSCSPISGHRSVSWYQQTPGQGLQFLFEYFSETQRNKGNFPGRFSGRQFSNSRSEMNVSTLELGDSALYLCASSRDRGFGYTFGSGTRLTVV.

The CDR3 loop reads CASRDSGRAGEQYF. CDR3 in DNA: TGTGCCAGCAGAGATAGCGGGAGGGCTGGCGAGCAGTACTTC. The chain combines TRBV6-5 with TRBJ2-7, with 11 bases lining up with TRBD2. The CDR3 is 14 residues long. The germline V gene encodes CDR1 MNHEY and CDR2 SVGAGI. J was trimmed by 6 bases and V by 6 bases; bases with no gene match: 7.

The V gene is TRBV5-8, the J gene TRBJ2-7; 9 nucleotides agree with TRBD2. Trimming at V came to 1 base and at J to 5 bases, leaving 7 bases not matched to a gene. The CDR3 has 15 amino acids. CDR1 is SGHTS, CDR2 YDEGEE, per germline. CDR3 residues: CASSLFAGGPHEQYF. CDR3 coding DNA: TGTGCCAGCAGCTTGTTTGCGGGAGGGCCCCACGAGCAGTACTTC.

This chain connects TRBV2 to TRBJ2-2; TRBD1 matches 8 bases. Germline trimming cut 9 bases from V and 6 bases from J; bases unmatched to any gene: 9. The CDR3 spans 14 residues. The germline CDR1 and CDR2 sequences are SNHLY and FYNNEI. The CDR3 DNA sequence: TGTGCCAGGTCGGGACAGGAAAGCCCCGGGGAGCTGTTTTTT. This translates into CARSGQESPGELFF.

The chain links TRBV7-2 to TRBJ2-7, with no clear D. The germline V and J ends were trimmed by 0 bases and 0 bases, with 6 bases remaining between them. The CDR3 length is 14 residues. CDR1 and CDR2 from the germline V gene are SGHTA and FQGNSA. The CDR3 is CASSLARSSYEQYF. Here the CDR3 DNA reads TGTGCCAGCAGCTTAGCACGGAGCTCCTACGAGCAGTACTTC.

The gene calls are TRBV19 and TRBJ2-3; TRBD2 matches 8 bases. Unmatched junction bases numbered 3, after V lost 2 bases and J lost 2 bases. CDR1 LNHDA and CDR2 SQIVND come from the germline V gene (reference sequence). The CDR3 has 15 residues. This CDR3 is CASSIPAGATDTQYF. In DNA form, the CDR3 reads TGTGCCAGTAGTATACCAGCGGGGGCCACAGATACGCAGTATTTT.

The chain has TRBV6-1 and TRBJ2-3; D is perhaps TRBD2 (6 bases). Germline values: CDR1 MNHNS, CDR2 SASEGT. There are 16 residues in the CDR3. Between the trimmed V and J ends, which lost 2 bases and 2 bases, there was a span of 14 bases. The CDR3 loop reads CASSESLGLNTDTQYF. As DNA, the CDR3 is TGTGCCAGCAGTGAAAGTTTGGGACTGAACACAGATACGCAGTATTTT.

The J gene is TRBJ2-3, the V gene TRBV2, with a possible D match to TRBD1 (5 bases). In germline, CDR1 is SNHLY, CDR2 FYNNEI. The V end lost 8 bases, the J end lost 6 bases, and 18 bases lay between the germline ends. The length of the CDR3 is 14 residues. The CDR3 sequence is CASSQGYSGDTQYF. In DNA form, the CDR3 reads TGTGCCAGCTCCCAGGGTTACTCAGGGGATACGCAGTATTTT.

There are a few counts of this clone. The gene calls are TRBV11-3 and TRBJ1-5; D unclear. The CDR3 totals 13 residues. Trimming removed 4 bases at V and 5 bases at J, with 9 bases between. Germline V gives CDR1 SGHNT, CDR2 YENEEA. The CDR3 reads CASSYGDDQPQHF. CDR3 coding DNA: TGTGCCAGCAGCTACGGAGATGATCAGCCCCAGCATTTT.

The rearrangement joins TRBV19 to TRBJ1-5; D gene unclear. V was shortened by 0 bases and J by 1 base, with 13 bases between the two germline ends. CDR3 length: 17 residues. CDR1 and CDR2 from the germline V gene are LNHDA and SQIVND (reference sequence). The CDR3 DNA reads TGTGCCAGTAGTATAGACGTTGGCCAGTTAAGCAATCAGCCCCAGCATTTT. Translation gives CASSIDVGQLSNQPQHF.

The rearrangement uses TRBV6-6 and TRBJ2-3; 7 bases line up with TRBD1. The germline CDR1 and CDR2 sequences are MNHNY and SVGAGI (reference sequence). The CDR3 is made up of 16 amino acids. Trimming took 0 bases from V and 2 from J; bases not matched to a gene: 5. In DNA form, the CDR3 reads TGTGCCAGCAGTTACTCTACAGGGGCCCCCACAGATACGCAGTATTTT. Its protein product is CASSYSTGAPTDTQYF.

This clone appeared once. The chain has TRBV7-2 and TRBJ2-3; 7 bases map to TRBD2. V shed 5 bases, J shed 0 bases, and the junction held 2 bases outside the gene matches. The CDR3 sequence is 14 residues long. Germline CDR1 is SGHTA and CDR2 is FQGNSA. CDR3 sequence reads: CASSPGRSTDTQYF. The CDR3 DNA follows: TGTGCCAGCAGCCCCGGGAGGAGCACAGATACGCAGTATTTT.

This sequence joins TRBV2 and TRBJ2-4; D is uncertain. The CDR3 runs 8 residues. Germline-derived CDR1 and CDR2 are SNHLY and FYNNEI. Trimming pared 5 bases from V and 13 bases from J, leaving 3 bases between. DNA for the CDR3: TGTGCCAGCAGTCAACAGTACTTC. This encodes CASSQQYF.

The chain couples TRBV30 to TRBJ2-1; 9 nucleotides match TRBD2. Trimming cost V 5 bases and J 4 bases; bases outside gene matches: 12. The CDR3 runs to 16 residues. Germline assignment: CDR1 GTSNPN and CDR2 SVGIG (reference sequence). The CDR3 loop is CAWADFLAGRYNEQFF. The DNA of the CDR3 is TGTGCCTGGGCGGACTTTCTAGCGGGACGATACAATGAGCAGTTCTTC.

This clone appeared a single time. The genes are TRBV15 and TRBJ2-7; D perhaps matches TRBD1 (6 bases). The germline CDR1 and CDR2 sequences are LNHNV and YYDKDF (reference sequence). The V and J ends lost 0 bases and 6 bases respectively, with 15 bases between them. CDR3 length: 15 amino acids. The CDR3 DNA is TGTGCCACCAGCAGAGATCTGGCAGGGGTAAGCGAGCAGTACTTC. Translating gives CATSRDLAGVSEQYF.

The V call is TRBV2, the J call TRBJ2-7, with D uncertain. Germline V gene sequence: CDR1 SNHLY, CDR2 FYNNEI. CDR3 length: 13 amino acids. V gave up 4 bases and J gave up 3 bases, with 10 bases separating them. The CDR3 sequence: CASSGSSSYEQYF. The CDR3 coding sequence is TGTGCCAGCAGTGGGTCGAGTAGCTACGAGCAGTACTTC. The variable domain in full, with the rest retrieved from reference TRBV2 and TRBJ2-7, is EPEVTQTPSHQVTQMGQEVILRCVPISNHLYFYWYRQILGQKVEFLVSFYNNEISEKSEIFDDQFSVERPDGSNFTLKIRSTKLEDSAMYFCASSGSSSYEQYFGPGTRLTVT.

The chain employs TRBV10-2 and TRBJ2-2; a possible D gene is TRBD1 (7 bases). The CDR3 sequence is 18 residues long. Germline values: CDR1 WSHSY, CDR2 SAAADI. V lost 0 bases and J lost 4, with 18 bases in between. The CDR3 region has the DNA TGCGCCAGCAGTGAGTCCCCCCCGGAGGGGGCGAGCACCGGGGAGCTGTTTTTT. Translation gives CASSESPPEGASTGELFF.